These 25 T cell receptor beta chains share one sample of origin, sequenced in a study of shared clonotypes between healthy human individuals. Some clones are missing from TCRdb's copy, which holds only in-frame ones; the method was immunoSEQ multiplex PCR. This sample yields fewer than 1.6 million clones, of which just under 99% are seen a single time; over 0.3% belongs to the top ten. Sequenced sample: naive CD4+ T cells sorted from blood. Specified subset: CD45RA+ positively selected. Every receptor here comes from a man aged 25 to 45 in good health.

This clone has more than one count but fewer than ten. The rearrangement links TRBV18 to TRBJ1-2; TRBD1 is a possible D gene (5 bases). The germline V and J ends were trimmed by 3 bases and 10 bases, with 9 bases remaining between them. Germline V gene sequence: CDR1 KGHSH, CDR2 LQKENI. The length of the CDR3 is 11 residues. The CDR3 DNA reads TGTGCCAGCTCACCTGGGGGGGACTACACCTTC. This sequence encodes CASSPGGDYTF.

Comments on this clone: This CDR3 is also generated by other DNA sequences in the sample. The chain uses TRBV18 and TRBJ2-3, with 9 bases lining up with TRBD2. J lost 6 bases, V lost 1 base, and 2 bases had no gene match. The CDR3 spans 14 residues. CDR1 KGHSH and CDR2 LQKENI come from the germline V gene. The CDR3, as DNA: TGTGCCAGCTCACCACTAGCGGGAGTGGATACGCAGTATTTT. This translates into CASSPLAGVDTQYF.

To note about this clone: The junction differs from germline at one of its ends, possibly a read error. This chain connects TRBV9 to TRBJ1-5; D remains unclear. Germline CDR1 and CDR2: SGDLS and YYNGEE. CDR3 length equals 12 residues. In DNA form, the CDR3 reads TGTGCCAGCAGCGTAGTGTCACCCTTTCGGTATTTT. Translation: CASSVVSPFRYF.

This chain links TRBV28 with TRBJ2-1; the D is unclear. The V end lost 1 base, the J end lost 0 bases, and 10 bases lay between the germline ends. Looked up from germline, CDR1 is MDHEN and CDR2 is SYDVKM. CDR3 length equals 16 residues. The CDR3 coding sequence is TGTGCCAGCAGTTTATCGTCCAGTTTCTCCTACAATGAGCAGTTCTTC. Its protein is CASSLSSSFSYNEQFF. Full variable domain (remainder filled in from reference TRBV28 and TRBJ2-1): DVKVTQSSRYLVKRTGEKVFLECVQDMDHENMFWYRQDPGLGLRLIYFSYDVKMKEKGDIPEGYSVSREKKERFSLILESASTNQTSMYLCASSLSSSFSYNEQFFGPGTRLTVL.

The CDR3 protein is CASSDQGSNQPQHF. DNA of the CDR3: TGCGCCAGCAGTGATCAGGGGAGCAATCAGCCCCAGCATTTT. This sequence joins TRBV10-2 and TRBJ1-5, with TRBD1 as a possible D gene (6 bases). V was trimmed by 3 bases and J by 1 base, leaving 7 bases between them. This CDR3 comprises 14 residues. CDR1 is WSHSY, CDR2 SAAADI, per germline.

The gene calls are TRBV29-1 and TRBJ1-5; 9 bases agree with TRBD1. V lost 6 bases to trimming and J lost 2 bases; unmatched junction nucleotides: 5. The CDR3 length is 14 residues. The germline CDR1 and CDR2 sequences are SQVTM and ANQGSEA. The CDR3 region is CSVRTGDGNQPQHF. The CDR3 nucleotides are TGCAGCGTCAGGACAGGGGACGGCAATCAGCCCCAGCATTTT.

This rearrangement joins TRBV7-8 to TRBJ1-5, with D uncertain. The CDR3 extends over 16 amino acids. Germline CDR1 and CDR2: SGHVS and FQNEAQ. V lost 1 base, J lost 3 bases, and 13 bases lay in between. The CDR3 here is CASSLETRVPNQPQHF. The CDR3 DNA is TGTGCCAGCAGCTTAGAGACCCGGGTTCCCAATCAGCCCCAGCATTTT. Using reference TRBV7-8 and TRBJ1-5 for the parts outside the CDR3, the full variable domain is GAGVSQSPRYKVAKRGQDVALRCDPISGHVSLFWYQQALGQGPEFLTYFQNEAQLDKSGLPSDRFFAERPEGSVSTLKIQRTQQEDSAVYLCASSLETRVPNQPQHFGDGTRLSIL.

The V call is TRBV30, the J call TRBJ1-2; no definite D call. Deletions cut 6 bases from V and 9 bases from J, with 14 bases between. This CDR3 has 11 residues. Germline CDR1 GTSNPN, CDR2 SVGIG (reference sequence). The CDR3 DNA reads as TGTGCCTGCACCGGACTAATCAGCTACACCTTC. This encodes CACTGLISYTF.

CDR3 protein: CASSLGTQTYEQYF. CDR3 DNA: TGCGCCAGCAGCTTGGGGACTCAAACCTACGAGCAGTACTTC. V gene TRBV5-1 combines with J gene TRBJ2-7, with D possibly being TRBD2 (5 bases). CDR1 and CDR2 from the germline V gene are SGHRS and YFSETQ. The V and J ends lost 0 bases and 2 bases respectively, with 9 bases between them. This CDR3 is 14 amino acids long.

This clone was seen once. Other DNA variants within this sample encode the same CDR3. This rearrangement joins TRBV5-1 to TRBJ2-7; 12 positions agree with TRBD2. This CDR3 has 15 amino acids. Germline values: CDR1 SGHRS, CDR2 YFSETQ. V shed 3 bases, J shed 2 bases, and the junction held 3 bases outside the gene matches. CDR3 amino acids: CASSSGLAGPYEQYF. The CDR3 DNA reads TGCGCCAGCAGCTCTGGACTAGCGGGGCCCTACGAGCAGTACTTC.

The CDR3 reads CASSIWQGVGNQPQHF. CDR3 in DNA: TGTGCCAGTAGTATTTGGCAGGGGGTGGGCAATCAGCCCCAGCATTTT. The V call is TRBV19, the J call TRBJ1-5; 7 nucleotides agree with TRBD1. Germline V gene lookup returns CDR1 LNHDA and CDR2 SQIVND (reference sequence). CDR3 size: 16 residues. V lost 3 bases to trimming and J lost 2 bases; unmatched junction nucleotides: 7.

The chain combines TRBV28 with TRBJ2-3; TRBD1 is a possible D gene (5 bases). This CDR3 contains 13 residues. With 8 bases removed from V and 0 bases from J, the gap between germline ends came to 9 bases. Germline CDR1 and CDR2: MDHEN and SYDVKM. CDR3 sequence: CASGRGSTDTQYF. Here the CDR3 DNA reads TGTGCCAGCGGTAGGGGAAGCACAGATACGCAGTATTTT.

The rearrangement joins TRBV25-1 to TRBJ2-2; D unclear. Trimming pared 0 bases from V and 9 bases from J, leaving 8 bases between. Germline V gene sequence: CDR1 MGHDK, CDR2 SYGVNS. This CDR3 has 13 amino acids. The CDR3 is CASSEYRSRELFF. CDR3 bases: TGTGCCAGCAGTGAATACAGGTCCAGGGAGCTGTTTTTT.

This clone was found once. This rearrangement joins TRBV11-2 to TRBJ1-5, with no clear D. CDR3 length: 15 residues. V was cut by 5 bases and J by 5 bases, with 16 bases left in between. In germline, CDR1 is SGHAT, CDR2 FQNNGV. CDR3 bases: TGTGCCAGCAGCAAGCACAAGGGTGCAGATCAGCCCCAGCATTTT. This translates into CASSKHKGADQPQHF.

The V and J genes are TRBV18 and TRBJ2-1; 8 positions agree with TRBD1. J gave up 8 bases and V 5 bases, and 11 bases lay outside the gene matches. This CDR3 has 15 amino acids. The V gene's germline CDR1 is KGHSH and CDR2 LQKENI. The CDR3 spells CASSFLGTGRDEQFF. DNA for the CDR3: TGTGCCAGCTCATTCTTAGGGACAGGCCGGGATGAGCAGTTCTTC.

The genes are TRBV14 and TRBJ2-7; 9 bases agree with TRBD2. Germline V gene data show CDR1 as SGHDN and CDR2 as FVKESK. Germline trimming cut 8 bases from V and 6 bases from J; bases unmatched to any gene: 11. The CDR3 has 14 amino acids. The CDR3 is CASGVLAGMAEQYF. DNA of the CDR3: TGTGCCAGCGGGGTCCTAGCGGGGATGGCCGAGCAGTACTTC. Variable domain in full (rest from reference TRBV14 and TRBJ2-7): EAGVTQFPSHSVIEKGQTVTLRCDPISGHDNLYWYRRVMGKEIKFLLHFVKESKQDESGMPNNRFLAERTGGTYSTLKVQPAELEDSGVYFCASGVLAGMAEQYFGPGTRLTVT.

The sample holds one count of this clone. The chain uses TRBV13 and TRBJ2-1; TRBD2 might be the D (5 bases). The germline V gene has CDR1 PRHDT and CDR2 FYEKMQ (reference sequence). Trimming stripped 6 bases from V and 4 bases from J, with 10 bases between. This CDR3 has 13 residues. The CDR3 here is CASRPGLYNEQFF. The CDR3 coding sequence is TGTGCCAGCAGACCTGGACTGTACAATGAGCAGTTCTTC.

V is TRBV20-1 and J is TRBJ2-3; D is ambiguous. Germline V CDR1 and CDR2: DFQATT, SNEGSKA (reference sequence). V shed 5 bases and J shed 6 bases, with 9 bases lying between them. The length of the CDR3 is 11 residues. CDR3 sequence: CSAGVPDTQYF. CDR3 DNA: TGCAGTGCTGGTGTCCCCGATACGCAGTATTTT.

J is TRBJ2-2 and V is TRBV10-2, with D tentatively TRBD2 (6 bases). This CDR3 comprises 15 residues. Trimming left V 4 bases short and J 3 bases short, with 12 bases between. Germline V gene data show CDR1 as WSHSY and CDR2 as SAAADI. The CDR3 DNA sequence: TGCGCCAGCAGTGTGGCTAGCGCCCACACCGGGGAGCTGTTTTTT. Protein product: CASSVASAHTGELFF.

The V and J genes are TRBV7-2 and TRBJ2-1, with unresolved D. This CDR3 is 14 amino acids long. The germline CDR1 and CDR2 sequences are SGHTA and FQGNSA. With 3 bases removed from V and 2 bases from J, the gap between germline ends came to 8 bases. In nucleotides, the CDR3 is TGTGCCAGCAGCTTGCCCCCAGCCTACAATGAGCAGTTCTTC. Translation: CASSLPPAYNEQFF.

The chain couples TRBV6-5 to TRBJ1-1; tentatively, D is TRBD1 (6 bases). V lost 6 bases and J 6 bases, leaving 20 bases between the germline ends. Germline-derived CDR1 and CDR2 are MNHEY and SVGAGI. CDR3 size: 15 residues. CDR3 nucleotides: TGTGCCAGCAGCCGAACGCTGGGGGCGCTGGCTGAAGCTTTCTTT. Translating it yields CASSRTLGALAEAFF.

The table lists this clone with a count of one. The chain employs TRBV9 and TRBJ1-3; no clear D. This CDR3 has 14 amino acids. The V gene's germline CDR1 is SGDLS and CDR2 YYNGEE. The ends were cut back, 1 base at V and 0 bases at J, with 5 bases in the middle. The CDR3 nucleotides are TGTGCCAGCAGCGTAAGGTACTCTGGAAACACCATATATTTT. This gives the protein CASSVRYSGNTIYF.

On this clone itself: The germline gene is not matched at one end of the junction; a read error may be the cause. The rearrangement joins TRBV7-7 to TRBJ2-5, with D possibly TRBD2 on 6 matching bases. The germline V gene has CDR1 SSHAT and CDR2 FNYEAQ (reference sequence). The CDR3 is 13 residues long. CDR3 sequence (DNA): TGTGCTAGCAGCTTAGAGCGGGCGGAGACCCAGTACTTC. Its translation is CASSLERAETQYF.

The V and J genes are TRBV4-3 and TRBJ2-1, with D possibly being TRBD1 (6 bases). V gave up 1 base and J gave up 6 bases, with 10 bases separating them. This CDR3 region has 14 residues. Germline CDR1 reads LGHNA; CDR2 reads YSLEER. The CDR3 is CASSQVDSGNEQFF. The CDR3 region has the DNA TGCGCCAGCAGCCAAGTGGACAGCGGCAATGAGCAGTTCTTC.

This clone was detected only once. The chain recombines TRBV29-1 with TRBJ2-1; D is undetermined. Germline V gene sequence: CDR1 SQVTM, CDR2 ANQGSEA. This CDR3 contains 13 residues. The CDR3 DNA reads TGCAGTCACTCAGGTAGTTCCTACAATGAGCAGTTCTTC. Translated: CSHSGSSYNEQFF.